This T cell receptor (beta chain) was recorded in a study of blood T cell repertoires in COVID-19. Study in general: Samples came from the United States, Italy and Spain, spanning acute and convalescent COVID-19. Sources were T cells, B-cell-depleted T cells, or PBMCs; the material itself was cDNA or gDNA.

In the source study's methods: Researchers report that nucleated cell counts were estimated from reference gene primer amplification. The data were produced by immunoSEQ multiplex PCR, yet TCRdb's version contains in-frame clones alone and is incomplete. The V and J calls and the clone size are those of that table, but D and trimming were determined from the DNA. The table includes some 50,000 clones, 80% to 90% detected once. It was during active infection that Seattle patients were enrolled and then longitudinally followed. Germline assignment: CDR1 SGHVS and CDR2 FQNEAQ. This CDR3 has 13 residues. With 5 bases clipped from V and 5 bases from J, the junction kept 1 base outside the gene matches.

Sequences were obtained from peripheral blood. The TCR sequence derives from an elderly woman with COVID-19, enrolled during active disease. The chain employs TRBV7-8 and TRBJ1-4; 8 bases match TRBD1. CDR3 sequence reads: CASSRDRNEKLFF. The CDR3 nucleotides read TGTGCCAGCAGCCGGGACAGGAATGAAAAACTGTTTTTT.